The 15 T cell receptor beta chains in this list originate from one sample, sequenced in a study of blood T cell repertoires in COVID-19. Profiling relied on immunoSEQ multiplex PCR, and the TCRdb table lists in-frame clones only, not all of them. This sample has approximately 28,000 clones; approximately 93% occur once, and the top ten carry 0.83%. The sequencing sample was made of peripheral blood. These receptors were obtained from a woman in her seventies with COVID-19, enrolled during active disease.

This rearrangement joins TRBV24-1 to TRBJ2-3; 8 bases map to TRBD1. V gave up 3 bases and J gave up 3 bases; unmatched junction bases: 4. CDR1 is KGHDR and CDR2 is SFDVKD in the germline V gene. The CDR3 extends over 15 amino acids. This chain's CDR3 is CATSDTRGRTDTQYF. DNA for the CDR3: TGTGCCACCAGTGATACCAGGGGGCGAACAGATACGCAGTATTTT.

This clone was seen only once. The genes are TRBV7-3 and TRBJ2-5; TRBD1 is a possible D gene (5 bases). This CDR3 comprises 16 residues. The V and J ends lost 0 bases and 1 base respectively, with 12 bases between them. Germline CDR1 and CDR2: SGHTA and FQGTGA. CDR3 loop: CASSLTGVPPQETQYF. CDR3 DNA sequence: TGTGCCAGCAGCTTAACAGGGGTGCCCCCCCAAGAGACCCAGTACTTC.

This chain uses TRBV6-5 with TRBJ2-7, with a possible D match to TRBD2 (6 bases). In germline, CDR1 is MNHEY, CDR2 SVGAGI. V lost 10 bases to trimming and J lost 4 bases, with 20 bases between them. The CDR3 runs 14 residues. The CDR3 here is CAMIIRDFFYEQYF. For the CDR3, the DNA is TGTGCCATGATAATACGGGACTTCTTTTACGAGCAGTACTTC.

V is TRBV27 and J is TRBJ2-7; 16 nucleotides agree with TRBD2. The CDR3 sequence is 18 residues long. Per germline, CDR1 MNHEY and CDR2 SMNVEV (reference sequence). V shed 2 bases and J 3 bases; nucleotides not matched to a gene: 7. The CDR3 spells CASSLAGLAGGPHYEQYF. The CDR3 DNA reads TGTGCCAGCAGTTTAGCGGGACTAGCGGGAGGGCCTCACTACGAGCAGTACTTC.

The DNA of the CDR3 is TGTGCCAGCAGTATCTTAGCGTCCCATGAGCAGTTCTTC. It is translated as CASSILASHEQFF. The chain employs TRBV12-3 or TRBV12-4 and TRBJ2-1, with TRBD2 as a possible D gene (5 bases). Deletions cut 5 bases from V and 8 bases from J, with 13 bases between. This CDR3 has 13 residues.

The V call is TRBV5-5, the J call TRBJ2-7; TRBD2 matches 7 bases. Trimming cost V 2 bases and J 4 bases; bases outside gene matches: 12. This CDR3 spans 16 amino acids. Germline V gene lookup returns CDR1 SGHKS and CDR2 YYEKEE (reference sequence). The DNA of the CDR3 is TGTGCCAGCAGCTTCGCTTCCGCGGGAGTTTCATACGAGCAGTACTTC. Translation gives CASSFASAGVSYEQYF.

The gene calls are TRBV4-2 and TRBJ2-7, with 7 bases that match TRBD2. The germline V gene encodes CDR1 LGHNA and CDR2 YNFKEQ. CDR3 length equals 17 residues. V shed 1 base and J 0 bases; nucleotides not matched to a gene: 9. The CDR3 region is CASSQVGGRVSSYEQYF. The CDR3 coding sequence is TGTGCCAGCAGCCAAGTTGGTGGGAGGGTATCCTCCTACGAGCAGTACTTC.

This sequence joins TRBV6-5 and TRBJ2-3, with TRBD1 identical over 9 bases. CDR1 is MNHEY and CDR2 is SVGAGI in the germline V gene. With 5 bases clipped from V and 2 bases from J, the junction kept 5 bases outside the gene matches. This CDR3 comprises 15 residues. For the CDR3, the DNA is TGTGCCAGCAGTAGGGGGACAGGGCTCACAGATACGCAGTATTTT. Residues: CASSRGTGLTDTQYF.

The genes are TRBV19 and TRBJ2-5, with D hard to call. From germline, CDR1 is LNHDA and CDR2 SQIVND (reference sequence). CDR3 length: 15 residues. V was pared by 3 bases and J by 4 bases, with 15 bases between. In DNA form, the CDR3 reads TGTGCCAGTAGTATTGGTGTGGGCACCTTAGAGACCCAGTACTTC. This gives the protein CASSIGVGTLETQYF.

J is TRBJ1-1 and V is TRBV10-1; 8 bases map to TRBD1. Trimming removed 3 bases from V and 4 bases from J; junction bases left unmatched: 4. Germline CDR1 reads WNHNN; CDR2 reads SYGVQD (reference sequence). CDR3 length: 14 residues. The CDR3 DNA reads as TGCGCCAGCAGTGACCCCACAGGGGGCACTGAAGCTTTCTTT. Its protein product is CASSDPTGGTEAFF.

This clone was seen a handful of times. V usage is TRBV6-5 and J usage is TRBJ1-5; TRBD1 agrees at 9 bases. The CDR3 has 14 residues. V dropped 4 bases and J dropped 5; count of bases not matched to a gene: 3. Germline CDR1 MNHEY, CDR2 SVGAGI. DNA of the CDR3: TGTGCCAGCAGTTGGACAGGGGAGGATCAGCCCCAGCATTTT. Its protein product is CASSWTGEDQPQHF.

The chain joins TRBV24-1 to TRBJ2-3; 9 bases map to TRBD2. The CDR3 sequence is 16 residues long. V trimming: 5 bases; J trimming: 4 bases; junction bases outside the gene matches: 9. Per germline, CDR1 KGHDR and CDR2 SFDVKD. The CDR3 sequence is CATSGDSGSVADTQYF. The DNA of the CDR3 is TGTGCCACCAGTGGCGATAGCGGGAGCGTCGCAGATACGCAGTATTTT.

This chain connects TRBV2 to TRBJ2-1; possible D gene TRBD1, 7 bases. CDR3 length equals 12 residues. From germline, CDR1 is SNHLY and CDR2 FYNNEI. V gave up 9 bases and J gave up 10 bases, with 16 bases separating them. CDR3 sequence reads: CASRSGGSEQFF. The DNA of the CDR3 is TGTGCCAGTAGATCAGGGGGGAGCGAGCAGTTCTTC.

The chain joins TRBV4-1 to TRBJ2-1; the D gene is possibly TRBD2 (6 bases). Germline loops: CDR1 MGHRA, CDR2 YSYEKL. V was trimmed by 3 bases and J by 1 base, leaving 16 bases between them. This CDR3 has 17 residues. The CDR3 nucleotides are TGCGCCAGCAGCCAGTCCCCGGGAGCGCAGTCCTACAATGAGCAGTTCTTC. This codes for CASSQSPGAQSYNEQFF.

The chain has TRBV5-1 and TRBJ1-4; no clear D gene. The germline V gene has CDR1 SGHRS and CDR2 YFSETQ. The CDR3 extends over 15 amino acids. V was cut by 5 bases and J by 0 bases, with 11 bases left in between. This CDR3 reads CASRREGATNEKLFF. The CDR3 DNA reads TGCGCCAGCAGGCGGGAGGGAGCAACTAATGAAAAACTGTTTTTT.